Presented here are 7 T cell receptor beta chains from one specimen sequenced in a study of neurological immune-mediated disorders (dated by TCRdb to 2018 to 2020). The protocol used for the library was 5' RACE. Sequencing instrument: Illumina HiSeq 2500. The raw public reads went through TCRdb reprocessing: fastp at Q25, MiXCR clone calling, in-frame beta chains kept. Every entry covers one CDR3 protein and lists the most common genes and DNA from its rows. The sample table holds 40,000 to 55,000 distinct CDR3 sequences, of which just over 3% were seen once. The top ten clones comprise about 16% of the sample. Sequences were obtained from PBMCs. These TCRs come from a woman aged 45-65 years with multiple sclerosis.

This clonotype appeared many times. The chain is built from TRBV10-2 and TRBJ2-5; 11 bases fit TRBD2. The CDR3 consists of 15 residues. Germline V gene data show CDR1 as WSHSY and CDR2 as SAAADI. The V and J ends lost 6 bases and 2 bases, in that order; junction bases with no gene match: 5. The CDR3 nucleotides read TGCGCCAGCAGACAGACTAGCGGGGCTCAAGAGACCCAGTACTTC. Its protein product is CASRQTSGAQETQYF.

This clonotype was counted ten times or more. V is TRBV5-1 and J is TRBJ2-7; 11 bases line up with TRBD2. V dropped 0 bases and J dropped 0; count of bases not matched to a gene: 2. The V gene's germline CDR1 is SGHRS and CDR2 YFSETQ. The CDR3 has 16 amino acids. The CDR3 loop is CASSLVAGGPSYEQYF. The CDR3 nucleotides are TGCGCCAGCAGCTTGGTAGCGGGAGGGCCCTCCTACGAGCAGTACTTC.

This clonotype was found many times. CDR3 loop: CASSPPGGEGDTDTQYF. The CDR3, as DNA: TGTGCCAGCTCACCCCCTGGGGGAGAGGGGGACACAGATACGCAGTATTTT. The rearrangement uses TRBV18 and TRBJ2-3; D possibly corresponds to TRBD1 (6 bases). Trimming removed 3 bases at V and 2 bases at J, with 18 bases between. Germline CDR1 is KGHSH and CDR2 is LQKENI. The CDR3 has 17 residues.

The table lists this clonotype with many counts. The CDR3 here is CATGQGIETQYF. The CDR3 coding sequence is TGTGCCACCGGACAGGGTATAGAGACCCAGTACTTC. The chain couples TRBV10-3 to TRBJ2-5; 8 nucleotides agree with TRBD1. Germline lookup yields CDR1 ENHRY and CDR2 SYGVKD. The CDR3 spans 12 residues. Trimming at V came to 10 bases and at J to 4 bases, leaving 5 bases not matched to a gene.

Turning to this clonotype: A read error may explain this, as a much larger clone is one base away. For the CDR3, the DNA is TGTGCCAGCAGTTACTCCGGGGGAGGAGGAAATTCACCCCTCAACTTT. Amino acid sequence: CASSYSGGGGNSPLNF. This chain joins TRBV6-5 and TRBJ1-6; tentatively, D is TRBD1 (5 bases). The CDR3 loop spans 16 amino acids. The V gene's germline CDR1 is MNHEY and CDR2 SVGAGI.

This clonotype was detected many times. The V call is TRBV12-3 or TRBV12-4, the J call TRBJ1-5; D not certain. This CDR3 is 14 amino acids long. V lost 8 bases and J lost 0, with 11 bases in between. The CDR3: CASRWGYSNQPQHF. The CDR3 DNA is TGTGCCAGCCGCTGGGGTTATAGCAATCAGCCCCAGCATTTT.

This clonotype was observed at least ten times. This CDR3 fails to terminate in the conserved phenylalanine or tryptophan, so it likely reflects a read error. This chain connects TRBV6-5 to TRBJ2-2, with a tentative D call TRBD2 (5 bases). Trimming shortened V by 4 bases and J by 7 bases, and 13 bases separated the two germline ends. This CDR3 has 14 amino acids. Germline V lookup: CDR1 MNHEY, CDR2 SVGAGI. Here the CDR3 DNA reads TGTGCCAGCAGTTTACTAGGGCTAGGCGGGGAGCTGTTTAAT. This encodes CASSLLGLGGELFN.